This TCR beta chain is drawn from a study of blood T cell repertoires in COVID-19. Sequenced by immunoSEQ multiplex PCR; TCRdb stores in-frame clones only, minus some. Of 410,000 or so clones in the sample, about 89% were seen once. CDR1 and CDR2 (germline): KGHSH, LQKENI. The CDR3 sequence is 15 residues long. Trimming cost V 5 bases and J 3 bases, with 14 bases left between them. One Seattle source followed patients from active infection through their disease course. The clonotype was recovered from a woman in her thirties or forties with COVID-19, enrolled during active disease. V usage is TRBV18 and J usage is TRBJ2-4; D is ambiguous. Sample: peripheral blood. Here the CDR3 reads CASSFSIPGKNIQYF. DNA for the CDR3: TGTGCCAGCTCATTTTCGATCCCGGGCAAAAACATTCAGTACTTC.